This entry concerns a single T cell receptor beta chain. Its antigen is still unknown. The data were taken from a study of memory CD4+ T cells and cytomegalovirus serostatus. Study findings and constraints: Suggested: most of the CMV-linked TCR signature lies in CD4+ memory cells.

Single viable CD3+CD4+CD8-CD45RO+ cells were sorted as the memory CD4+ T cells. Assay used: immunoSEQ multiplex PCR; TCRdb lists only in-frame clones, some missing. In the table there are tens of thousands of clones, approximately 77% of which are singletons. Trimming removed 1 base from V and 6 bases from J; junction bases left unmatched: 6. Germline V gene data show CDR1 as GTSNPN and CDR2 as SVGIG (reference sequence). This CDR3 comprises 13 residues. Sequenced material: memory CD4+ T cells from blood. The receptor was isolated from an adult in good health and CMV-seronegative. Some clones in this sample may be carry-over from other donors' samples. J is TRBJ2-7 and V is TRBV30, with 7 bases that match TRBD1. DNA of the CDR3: TGTGCCTGGAGTGCGCGGGCAGGGGGCGAGCAGTACTTC. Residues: CAWSARAGGEQYF.